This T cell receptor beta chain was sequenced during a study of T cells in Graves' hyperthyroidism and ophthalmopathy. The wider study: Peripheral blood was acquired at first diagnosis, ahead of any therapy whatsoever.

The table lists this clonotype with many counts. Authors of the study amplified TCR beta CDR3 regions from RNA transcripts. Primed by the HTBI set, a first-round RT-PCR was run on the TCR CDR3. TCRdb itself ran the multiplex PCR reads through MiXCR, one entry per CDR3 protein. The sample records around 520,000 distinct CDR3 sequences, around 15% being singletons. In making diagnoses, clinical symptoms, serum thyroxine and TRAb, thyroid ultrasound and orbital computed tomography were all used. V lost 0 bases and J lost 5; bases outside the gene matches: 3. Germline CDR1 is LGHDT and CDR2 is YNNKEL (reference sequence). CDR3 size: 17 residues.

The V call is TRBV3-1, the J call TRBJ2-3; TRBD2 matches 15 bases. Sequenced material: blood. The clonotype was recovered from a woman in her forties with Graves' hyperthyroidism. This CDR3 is CASSQEGLAGGRDTQYF. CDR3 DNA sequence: TGTGCCAGCAGCCAAGAGGGACTAGCGGGAGGAAGAGATACGCAGTATTTT.